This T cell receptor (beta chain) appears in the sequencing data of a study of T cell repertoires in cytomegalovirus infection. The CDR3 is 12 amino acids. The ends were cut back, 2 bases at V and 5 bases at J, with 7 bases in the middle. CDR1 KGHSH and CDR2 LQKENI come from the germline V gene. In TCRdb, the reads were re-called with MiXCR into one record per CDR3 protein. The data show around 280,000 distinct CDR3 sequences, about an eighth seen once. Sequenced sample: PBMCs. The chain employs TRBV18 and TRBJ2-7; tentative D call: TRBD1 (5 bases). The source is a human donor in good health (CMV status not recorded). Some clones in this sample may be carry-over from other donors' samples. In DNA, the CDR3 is TGTGCCAGCTCACCATCCAGGGACGAGCAGTACTTC. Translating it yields CASSPSRDEQYF.